These 31 T cell receptor beta chains were sequenced from one sample in a study of blood T cells in healthy people across ages. Through a sample-barcoded 5' primer and a J-beta primer mix, a second PCR was run for roughly 6 to 11 cycles. A single record per CDR3 protein comes from TCRdb applying MiXCR to the 5' RACE reads. The sample shows roughly 800,000 distinct CDR3 sequences, approximately 24% of them seen only once. The sample also formed part of further work on T cells of mothers and their children.

The specimen was blood. These receptors all come from a boy aged 5-17 years in good health.

This chain links TRBV28 with TRBJ2-1, with TRBD2 as a possible D gene (7 bases). Germline CDR1 is MDHEN and CDR2 is SYDVKM. Trimming took off 3 bases at V and 6 bases at J, with 18 bases between the two ends. This CDR3 has 16 residues. CDR3 sequence reads: CASSLGAGASGNEQFF. The CDR3 nucleotides read TGTGCCAGCAGTTTGGGCGCGGGGGCTAGCGGCAATGAGCAGTTCTTC.

This chain joins TRBV7-9 and TRBJ2-5; D unclear. The V and J ends lost 3 bases and 5 bases respectively, with 13 bases between them. Germline CDR1 is SEHNR and CDR2 is FQNEAQ (reference sequence). The length of the CDR3 is 14 residues. CDR3 region: CASSFSKVLETQYF. In DNA form, the CDR3 reads TGTGCCAGCAGCTTCAGTAAGGTCCTGGAGACCCAGTACTTC.

A few counts support this clonotype. CDR3 sequence: CASSSQGSPYEQYF. The CDR3 nucleotides are TGCGCCAGCAGCTCCCAGGGTTCCCCCTACGAGCAGTACTTC. The chain couples TRBV5-1 to TRBJ2-7, with D possibly TRBD1 on 5 matching bases. Germline V lookup: CDR1 SGHRS, CDR2 YFSETQ. This CDR3 region has 14 residues. Trimming shortened V by 3 bases and J by 2 bases, and 12 bases separated the two germline ends.

The chain links TRBV9 to TRBJ2-3, with no clear D. Germline V gives CDR1 SGDLS, CDR2 YYNGEE. V lost 5 bases and J 10 bases, leaving 14 bases between the germline ends. The CDR3 consists of 12 residues. The CDR3 sequence is CASSHSATAQYF. The CDR3 bases are TGTGCCAGCAGTCATTCAGCGACGGCGCAGTATTTT.

The chain employs TRBV6-5 and TRBJ2-7; 7 positions match TRBD2. This CDR3 comprises 15 residues. Germline CDR1 MNHEY, CDR2 SVGAGI. Trimming at V came to 0 bases and at J to 2 bases, leaving 4 bases not matched to a gene. Here the CDR3 DNA reads TGTGCCAGCAGTTACTCGGCCGCGGGGGCCTACGAGCAGTACTTC. Translation: CASSYSAAGAYEQYF.

This clonotype was counted only a few times. The V call is TRBV15, the J call TRBJ2-7; a possible D gene is TRBD2 (5 bases). CDR1 is LNHNV, CDR2 YYDKDF, per germline (reference sequence). The CDR3 loop spans 16 amino acids. The germline V and J ends were trimmed by 0 bases and 0 bases, with 12 bases remaining between them. In nucleotides, the CDR3 is TGTGCCACCAGCAGAGATACTCGAGGGTCCTCCTACGAGCAGTACTTC. Translation gives CATSRDTRGSSYEQYF.

This clonotype was seen more than once but under ten times. V usage is TRBV29-1 and J usage is TRBJ1-4, with 9 bases aligning to TRBD1. The trim removed 4 bases at V and 0 bases at J, leaving 6 bases unmatched. The CDR3 extends over 16 amino acids. Germline CDR1 is SQVTM and CDR2 is ANQGSEA. The CDR3 spells CSVAGTGTATNEKLFF. CDR3 sequence (DNA): TGCAGCGTTGCCGGGACAGGGACCGCAACTAATGAAAAACTGTTTTTT.

The rearrangement joins TRBV3-1 to TRBJ2-1; D is perhaps TRBD1 (6 bases). V lost 4 bases and J 2 bases, leaving 12 bases between the germline ends. Germline loops: CDR1 LGHDT, CDR2 YNNKEL (reference sequence). The CDR3 is 15 residues long. The CDR3 protein is CASSPPGGPYNEQFF. CDR3 nucleotides: TGTGCCAGCAGCCCCCCTGGGGGCCCCTACAATGAGCAGTTCTTC.

This clonotype was detected a few times. The chain is built from TRBV10-3 and TRBJ2-5; D is uncertain. Germline values: CDR1 ENHRY, CDR2 SYGVKD. V lost 2 bases to trimming and J lost 5 bases, with 6 bases between them. This CDR3 spans 12 amino acids. The CDR3 nucleotides read TGTGCCATCAGTGAGGAAAGGGAGACCCAGTACTTC. Amino acid sequence: CAISEERETQYF.

This clonotype has only a few counts. The chain has TRBV4-2 and TRBJ1-4; D not resolved. The length of the CDR3 is 14 residues. The V and J ends lost 4 bases and 0 bases respectively, with 6 bases between them. The V gene's germline CDR1 is LGHNA and CDR2 YNFKEQ. The CDR3 here is CASSPPSTNEKLFF. CDR3 in DNA: TGTGCCAGCAGCCCGCCTTCAACTAATGAAAAACTGTTTTTT.

This chain uses TRBV27 with TRBJ2-4; possible D gene TRBD1, 5 bases. CDR1 and CDR2 from the germline V gene are MNHEY and SMNVEV (reference sequence). The CDR3 has 13 amino acids. V was shortened by 10 bases and J by 2 bases, with 12 bases between the two germline ends. This CDR3 reads CATSRGTKNIQYF. CDR3 DNA sequence: TGTGCCACTTCAAGGGGAACCAAAAACATTCAGTACTTC.

This clonotype was seen only a few times. A junction end diverges from the germline sequence, so it may reflect a read error. The gene calls are TRBV5-1 and TRBJ1-4; possibly TRBD1 for D (6 bases). CDR3 size: 16 residues. The germline V gene encodes CDR1 SGHRS and CDR2 YFSETQ. The CDR3 DNA reads as TGCGCCAGCAGCTTGGAGGGACAAAAGTTCAATGAAAAACTGCTTTTT. This codes for CASSLEGQKFNEKLLF.

V is TRBV11-1 and J is TRBJ2-7; 10 bases are a match to TRBD2. CDR1 is SGHAT, CDR2 FQDESV, per germline (reference sequence). There are 16 residues in the CDR3. After removal of 3 bases from V and 5 bases from J, the junction contained 10 bases not matched to a gene. This CDR3 reads CASSFLAGAGAHEQYF. CDR3 DNA: TGTGCCAGCAGCTTTCTAGCGGGGGCAGGGGCTCACGAGCAGTACTTC.

The gene calls are TRBV5-1 and TRBJ1-2, with D possibly being TRBD1 (5 bases). The CDR3 length is 14 residues. Germline V gene lookup returns CDR1 SGHRS and CDR2 YFSETQ. The V and J ends lost 0 bases and 4 bases respectively, with 10 bases between them. CDR3 sequence: CASSLAETVYGYTF. CDR3 bases: TGCGCCAGCAGCTTGGCTGAGACAGTCTATGGCTACACCTTC.

This clonotype was seen many times. At one boundary the junction diverges from the germline segment, which might be a read error. This rearrangement joins TRBV5-1 to TRBJ1-3, with D maybe TRBD1 (5 bases). The CDR3 consists of 14 residues. The germline CDR1 and CDR2 sequences are SGHRS and YFSETQ. The CDR3 DNA follows: TGTGCCAGCAGCTTAGACAGCTCTGGAAACACCATATATTTT. It is translated as CASSLDSSGNTIYF.

This chain connects TRBV6-5 to TRBJ1-2; the match to TRBD1 covers 7 bases. Per germline, CDR1 MNHEY and CDR2 SVGAGI. The CDR3 is 15 amino acids. V shed 4 bases and J 4 bases; nucleotides not matched to a gene: 9. CDR3 in amino acids: CASSSPTGWFYGYTF. CDR3 sequence (DNA): TGTGCCAGCAGTTCCCCGACAGGGTGGTTCTATGGCTACACCTTC.

V and J are TRBV7-3 and TRBJ2-5, with TRBD2 matching over 11 bases. Unmatched junction bases numbered 2, after V lost 1 base and J lost 1 base. Germline CDR1 SGHTA, CDR2 FQGTGA. The CDR3 is made up of 16 amino acids. The CDR3 spells CASSLMTSGVQETQYF. The CDR3 coding sequence is TGTGCCAGCAGCTTAATGACTAGCGGGGTCCAAGAGACCCAGTACTTC.

The rearrangement joins TRBV20-1 to TRBJ2-5, with 8 bases fitting TRBD2. With V trimmed by 0 bases and J by 1 base, 4 bases remained unmatched. Germline CDR1 is DFQATT and CDR2 is SNEGSKA (reference sequence). This CDR3 has 15 residues. The CDR3 DNA reads as TGCAGTGCTAGAGATTACGGGGGGGGCCAAGAGACCCAGTACTTC. This codes for CSARDYGGGQETQYF.

This clonotype was seen a handful of times. The V call is TRBV5-6, the J call TRBJ1-4; D unresolved. Trimming cost V 6 bases and J 4 bases, with 16 bases left between them. CDR3 length equals 15 residues. Germline-derived CDR1 and CDR2 are SGHDT and YYEEEE. This chain's CDR3 is CASTLTRTNNEKLFF. The DNA for the CDR3 is TGTGCCAGCACCCTCACCCGGACGAATAATGAAAAACTGTTTTTT.

The chain uses TRBV9 and TRBJ2-7; D may correspond to TRBD1 or TRBD2 (5 bases each). The germline gives CDR1 SGDLS, CDR2 YYNGEE. This CDR3 has 15 amino acids. Trimming took off 0 bases at V and 5 bases at J, with 15 bases between the two ends. The CDR3 nucleotides read TGTGCCAGCAGCGTAGACCCCCAGAGGGGCAACGAGCAGTACTTC. Its translation is CASSVDPQRGNEQYF.

This rearrangement joins TRBV15 to TRBJ2-7, with 11 bases matching TRBD2. Trimming took 1 base from V and 3 from J; bases not matched to a gene: 2. Looked up from germline, CDR1 is LNHNV and CDR2 is YYDKDF (reference sequence). CDR3 length: 15 residues. Here the CDR3 DNA reads TGTGCCACCAGCAGAGTAACTAGCGGGGGCTACGAGCAGTACTTC. It encodes CATSRVTSGGYEQYF.

This clonotype was seen a handful of times. The CDR3: CASRVLERDEQYF. The DNA for the CDR3 is TGCGCCAGCAGGGTGCTAGAACGGGACGAGCAGTACTTC. This sequence joins TRBV5-1 and TRBJ2-7; D remains ambiguous. Trimming took 5 bases from V and 5 from J, leaving 14 bases between them. CDR3 length: 13 amino acids. Germline V lookup: CDR1 SGHRS, CDR2 YFSETQ.

The chain recombines TRBV4-2 with TRBJ2-1; D is unresolved. The V gene lost 2 bases and the J gene lost 5 bases, with 10 bases spanning the gap. Germline values: CDR1 LGHNA, CDR2 YNFKEQ. The CDR3 spans 14 residues. Here the CDR3 reads CASSQMDVDNEQFF. Here the CDR3 DNA reads TGTGCCAGCAGCCAAATGGACGTTGACAATGAGCAGTTCTTC.

This chain joins TRBV28 and TRBJ2-7; D gene uncertain. This CDR3 is 13 amino acids long. Germline V gene sequence: CDR1 MDHEN, CDR2 SYDVKM. Trimming took off 11 bases at V and 1 base at J, with 15 bases between the two ends. The CDR3 loop is CAARSSLSYEQYF. The CDR3 region has the DNA TGTGCCGCACGGAGCAGTCTTTCCTACGAGCAGTACTTC.

V gene TRBV10-3 combines with J gene TRBJ2-4, with 8 bases matching TRBD2. The CDR3 has 17 residues. V dropped 5 bases and J dropped 3; count of bases not matched to a gene: 12. The V gene's germline CDR1 is ENHRY and CDR2 SYGVKD. DNA of the CDR3: TGTGCCATCAGTCCCCGGGGTAGCGGGGTAGGCAAAAACATTCAGTACTTC. Translated: CAISPRGSGVGKNIQYF.

J is TRBJ2-7 and V is TRBV12-3 or TRBV12-4; D may be TRBD1 (5 bases). This CDR3 comprises 15 residues. Between the trimmed V and J ends, which lost 6 bases and 3 bases, there was a span of 18 bases. The CDR3: CASSYNPDTNYEQYF. Here the CDR3 DNA reads TGTGCCAGCAGCTATAACCCGGACACCAACTACGAGCAGTACTTC.

This clonotype has only a few counts. The chain couples TRBV6-5 to TRBJ1-5; possible D gene TRBD1, 5 bases. CDR3 size: 15 residues. V was clipped by 5 bases and J by 3 bases, with 14 bases between them. Germline CDR1 and CDR2: MNHEY and SVGAGI. The CDR3 is CASSGTGANNQPQHF. CDR3 DNA: TGTGCCAGCAGTGGAACAGGTGCCAACAATCAGCCCCAGCATTTT.

The chain has TRBV20-1 and TRBJ2-5, with D possibly matching TRBD1 (7 bases). Germline V gives CDR1 DFQATT, CDR2 SNEGSKA (reference sequence). This CDR3 contains 14 residues. V was pared by 0 bases and J by 5 bases, with 13 bases between. In DNA form, the CDR3 reads TGCAGTGCTAGAGATCGCAGGGGGGAGGAGACCCAGTACTTC. Its translation: CSARDRRGEETQYF.

V gene TRBV30 combines with J gene TRBJ2-7; 11 positions match TRBD2. Germline values: CDR1 GTSNPN, CDR2 SVGIG (reference sequence). The V and J ends lost 7 bases and 5 bases, in that order; junction bases with no gene match: 10. The CDR3 covers 14 residues. The CDR3 DNA follows: TGTGCCTACAAAATAGCGGGGGGGCCCCACGAGCAGTACTTC. It yields the protein CAYKIAGGPHEQYF. Full variable domain (missing parts from reference TRBV30 and TRBJ2-7): SQTIHQWPATLVQPVGSPLSLECTVEGTSNPNLYWYRQAAGRGLQLLFYSVGIGQISSEVPQNLSASRPQDRQFILSSKKLLLSDSGFYLCAYKIAGGPHEQYFGPGTRLTVT.

This clonotype showed up just a few times. The V and J genes are TRBV11-2 and TRBJ2-2; 13 bases are shared with TRBD2. Germline V gene lookup returns CDR1 SGHAT and CDR2 FQNNGV. The CDR3 has 15 amino acids. With V trimmed by 5 bases and J by 13 bases, 10 bases remained unmatched. This CDR3 reads CASSPGGTSGAVLFF. CDR3 in DNA: TGTGCCAGCAGCCCCGGGGGGACTAGCGGGGCCGTGCTGTTTTTT.

The table lists this clonotype with a few counts. The V gene is TRBV14, the J gene TRBJ2-1, with unresolved D. The V gene lost 0 bases and the J gene lost 5 bases, with 11 bases spanning the gap. Germline V lookup: CDR1 SGHDN, CDR2 FVKESK. The CDR3 totals 15 residues. The CDR3 loop reads CASSQDRLSNNEQFF. CDR3 DNA sequence: TGTGCCAGCAGCCAAGATCGGTTGTCGAACAATGAGCAGTTCTTC.